This T cell receptor beta chain stems from a study of blood T cells in healthy people across ages. The CDR3 contains 14 residues. Looked up from germline, CDR1 is MNHNS and CDR2 is SASEGT. Deletions cut 3 bases from V and 2 bases from J, with 11 bases between. The second PCR ran roughly 7 to 12 cycles with a sample-barcoded 5' primer and J-beta primers. TCRdb re-analysed the 5' RACE reads in MiXCR, keeping a single row per CDR3 protein. The data contain more than 650,000 distinct CDR3 sequences, approximately 21% of them singletons. Sequences were obtained from blood. The rearrangement uses TRBV6-1 and TRBJ2-7; maybe TRBD1 (5 bases). The receptor comes from a man in his 70s in good health. CDR3 amino acids: CASSELQGPYEQYV. CDR3 sequence (DNA): TGTGCCAGCAGTGAGTTGCAGGGTCCCTACGAGCAGTACGTC.